Presented here are 18 T cell receptor beta chains from one specimen sequenced in a study of blood T cell repertoires in COVID-19. Profiling relied on immunoSEQ multiplex PCR, and the TCRdb table lists in-frame clones only, not all of them. Among about 180,000 clones listed, 83% were seen once. The material sequenced was peripheral blood. The source is a human donor in a cohort sampled during active COVID-19.

This clone was counted between two and nine times. The CDR3 region has the DNA TGTGCCAGCAGGCACCGGGACAAAACTTATGGCTACACCTTC. It codes for CASRHRDKTYGYTF. The V and J genes are TRBV2 and TRBJ1-2; possible D gene TRBD1, 6 bases. V was trimmed by 6 bases and J by 5 bases, leaving 16 bases between them. Germline V gives CDR1 SNHLY, CDR2 FYNNEI. The CDR3 has 14 amino acids.

This chain joins TRBV9 and TRBJ1-1; D remains unclear. V was cut by 4 bases and J by 4 bases, with 14 bases left in between. The CDR3 contains 14 residues. Germline-derived CDR1 and CDR2 are SGDLS and YYNGEE. The CDR3 region is CASSPQIEGTEAFF. DNA of the CDR3: TGTGCCAGCAGCCCCCAGATAGAGGGCACTGAAGCTTTCTTT.

V gene TRBV27 combines with J gene TRBJ1-2, with 7 bases identical to TRBD1. This CDR3 is 13 amino acids long. V lost 4 bases, J lost 7 bases, and 6 bases stayed unmatched. Germline CDR1 is MNHEY and CDR2 is SMNVEV (reference sequence). This chain's CDR3 is CASSSYRDSGYTF. CDR3 nucleotides: TGTGCCAGCAGTTCCTACAGGGACAGTGGCTACACCTTC.

The J gene is TRBJ2-7, the V gene TRBV18, with 12 positions matching TRBD2. Germline V gene sequence: CDR1 KGHSH, CDR2 LQKENI. With V trimmed by 4 bases and J by 4 bases, 8 bases remained unmatched. CDR3 length: 16 amino acids. CDR3 loop: CASSLPGLAGTYEQYF. The DNA of the CDR3 is TGTGCCAGCTCACTCCCTGGACTAGCGGGAACGTACGAGCAGTACTTC.

This clone is a singleton in its sample. This rearrangement joins TRBV11-2 to TRBJ1-2; 12 bases fit TRBD1. The CDR3 loop spans 15 amino acids. J gave up 7 bases and V 5 bases, and 8 bases lay outside the gene matches. CDR1 SGHAT and CDR2 FQNNGV come from the germline V gene. The CDR3 here is CASSPPGQGARGYTF. The CDR3 DNA sequence: TGTGCCAGCAGCCCCCCGGGACAGGGGGCGCGTGGCTACACCTTC.

V gene TRBV4-2 combines with J gene TRBJ2-2; 12 nucleotides agree with TRBD2. CDR3 length: 18 residues. The J segment lost 3 bases and the V segment lost 0 bases, leaving 5 bases of the junction unmatched. Germline CDR1 reads LGHNA; CDR2 reads YNFKEQ. The CDR3 nucleotides read TGTGCCAGCAGCCAAGAGACTAGCGGGAGAGTAGACACCGGGGAGCTGTTTTTT. Translation gives CASSQETSGRVDTGELFF.

The CDR3 DNA reads TGTGCCAGCAGTTACGGGACAGGGGGCTACGAGCAGTACTTC. It is translated as CASSYGTGGYEQYF. The rearrangement uses TRBV6-2 or TRBV6-3 and TRBJ2-7; 11 nucleotides line up with TRBD1. With V trimmed by 2 bases and J by 3 bases, 0 bases remained unmatched. The germline CDR1 and CDR2 sequences are MNHEY and SVGEGT. There are 14 residues in the CDR3.

This sequence joins TRBV7-6 and TRBJ2-1; 10 bases fit TRBD2. The V segment lost 6 bases and the J segment 5 bases; nucleotides outside the gene matches: 7. The CDR3 has 15 residues. Germline V CDR1 and CDR2: SGHVS, FNYEAQ. DNA for the CDR3: TGTGCCAGCAGGGGCTGGACTAGCGGAGACAATGAGCAGTTCTTC. Its protein product is CASRGWTSGDNEQFF.

The gene calls are TRBV18 and TRBJ2-6; D may be TRBD2 (5 bases). This CDR3 is 18 amino acids long. With 3 bases removed from V and 0 bases from J, the gap between germline ends came to 15 bases. CDR1 KGHSH and CDR2 LQKENI come from the germline V gene. The CDR3 spells CASSPTVSGLSGANVLTF. CDR3 coding DNA: TGTGCCAGCTCACCCACAGTGAGCGGCCTCTCTGGGGCCAACGTCCTGACTTTC.

V usage is TRBV11-3 and J usage is TRBJ2-4, with 9 bases that match TRBD2. CDR3 length equals 21 residues. Trimming took 0 bases from V and 0 from J; bases not matched to a gene: 15. CDR1 is SGHNT and CDR2 is YENEEA in the germline V gene. CDR3 region: CASSLEIGGSGGSLAKNIQYF. As DNA, the CDR3 is TGTGCCAGCAGCTTAGAGATCGGAGGAAGCGGGGGGAGTTTAGCCAAAAACATTCAGTACTTC.

This clone was counted a few times. The rearrangement uses TRBV9 and TRBJ2-7, with 9 bases matching TRBD2. J was trimmed by 5 bases and V by 0 bases; bases with no gene match: 6. Germline-derived CDR1 and CDR2 are SGDLS and YYNGEE. CDR3 length: 15 residues. The CDR3 DNA sequence: TGTGCCAGCAGCGTAGGGAGTCTAGCGGGAAACGAGCAGTACTTC. As protein: CASSVGSLAGNEQYF.

Regarding this clone: A junction end diverges from the germline sequence, so it may reflect a read error. V usage is TRBV18 and J usage is TRBJ2-3; tentative D call: TRBD2 (6 bases). This CDR3 contains 18 residues. Germline V gene data show CDR1 as KGHSH and CDR2 as LQKENI. CDR3 sequence (DNA): TGTGCCCGCTCACCCCGCGTTCGGGGGACGACAGGCACAGATACGCAGTATTTT. The encoded protein is CARSPRVRGTTGTDTQYF.

This rearrangement joins TRBV19 to TRBJ2-7; the D is unclear. V was pared by 3 bases and J by 2 bases, with 11 bases between. This CDR3 has 14 residues. In germline, CDR1 is LNHDA, CDR2 SQIVND (reference sequence). This chain's CDR3 is CASSIQHATYEQYF. The CDR3 bases are TGTGCCAGTAGTATCCAACATGCAACCTACGAGCAGTACTTC.

This clone has just one count. The chain combines TRBV27 with TRBJ2-7; D may be TRBD2 (5 bases). Germline CDR1 MNHEY, CDR2 SMNVEV (reference sequence). V lost 2 bases, J lost 5 bases, and 10 bases lay in between. This CDR3 has 13 amino acids. In DNA, the CDR3 is TGTGCCAGCAGTTTAGGGAGTACCCACGAGCAGTACTTC. Its translation is CASSLGSTHEQYF.

The gene calls are TRBV11-1 and TRBJ1-2; TRBD1 matches at 8 bases. J lost 6 bases, V lost 1 base, and 1 base had no gene match. The CDR3 has 13 residues. Germline V lookup: CDR1 SGHAT, CDR2 FQDESV (reference sequence). The CDR3 here is CASSLGQGNGYTF. In DNA, the CDR3 is TGTGCCAGCAGCTTAGGACAGGGGAATGGCTACACCTTC. Full variable domain (missing parts from reference TRBV11-1 and TRBJ1-2): EAEVAQSPRYKITEKSQAVAFWCDPISGHATLYWYRQILGQGPELLVQFQDESVVDDSQLPKDRFSAERLKGVDSTLKIQPAELGDSAMYLCASSLGQGNGYTFGSGTRLTVV.

The rearrangement links TRBV10-3 to TRBJ1-2; 7 nucleotides match TRBD1. Germline trimming cut 2 bases from V and 1 base from J; bases unmatched to any gene: 1. Germline CDR1 reads ENHRY; CDR2 reads SYGVKD. The CDR3 runs 14 residues. The CDR3 reads CAISEDRVNYGYTF. CDR3 bases: TGTGCCATCAGTGAGGACAGGGTTAACTATGGCTACACCTTC.

The CDR3: CASSRTSGAYEQYF. CDR3 nucleotides: TGTGCCAGCAGCAGGACTAGCGGGGCCTACGAGCAGTACTTC. The chain couples TRBV7-2 to TRBJ2-7; 12 bases agree with TRBD2. The germline V gene encodes CDR1 SGHTA and CDR2 FQGNSA. V lost 5 bases to trimming and J lost 2 bases; unmatched junction nucleotides: 1. The CDR3 consists of 14 residues.

This clone was recorded a few times. The chain uses TRBV7-9 and TRBJ1-6, with D possibly matching TRBD1 (5 bases). V lost 6 bases and J 10 bases, leaving 16 bases between the germline ends. The germline gives CDR1 SEHNR, CDR2 FQNEAQ (reference sequence). The CDR3 is 14 residues long. The CDR3 nucleotides are TGTGCCAGCAGAGCGAGGACTGGGGGGTCACCCCTCCACTTT. Its translation: CASRARTGGSPLHF.